This entry describes one TCR beta chain. No cognate antigen has been identified for it. Per-base quality was not reported, and no clone a single base away is much larger than it. RNA was isolated from bulk, unsorted tissue, and RNA quality was assessed with a NanoDrop ND-1000 and an Agilent 2100. All donors had newly diagnosed lung cancer, had not received prior chemotherapy, and were admitted for thoracic surgery in China between August and November 2014. Anyone who had undergone radiotherapy or chemotherapy before, or who had another cancer at the same time, was left out of the study. Surgical tissue pieces of about 1-2.3 cm3 were preserved in RNAlater solution and were kept at -80 degrees C until use. The sample is drawn from a study of tumor and adjacent non-tumor tissue in lung cancer (dated by TCRdb to about 2018). Background on the whole study: By cancer type, the cohort comprised eleven to twelve adenocarcinoma patients, a couple of squamous cell carcinoma patients and 1 small cell lung cancer patient. Among the approximately 15 patients, ages ranged from about 31 to 76 years, about 10 were men and 5 were women, and disease was TNM stage I to III. The study compared bulk TCRbeta repertoires between lung tumor tissue and matched distant non-tumor lung tissue from approximately 14 lung cancer patients. Around 31 paired specimens, one tumor and one normal lung sample per patient, were profiled by TCRbeta CDR3 sequencing. In total, sequencing yielded some 130 million productive TCRbeta reads, which works out to an average of about 4 million reads per sample.

Library prep was done by multiplex PCR. The listed sequencing device is Illumina HiSeq 2500. TCRbeta libraries were constructed through three rounds of nested PCR with primers (Table S4) according to protocols modified from ARM-PCR. Before sequencing, PCR products of 200-500 bp were excised from the gel and purified with the QIAquick gel extraction kit. From the authors' description of their analysis: Reads were cleaned using Trimmomatic, were merged into complete CDR3 sequences using FLASH, and were assigned to V(D)J germline segments using MiTCR. Clonal diversity was calculated as the inverse Simpson's index using VDJtools. In-frame sequences lacking a premature stop codon were counted as productive reads. TCRdb cleaned the public reads at Q25 with fastp, built clones with MiXCR and kept in-frame beta chains. Merged by CDR3 protein, the rows form single entries marked with the most common genes and DNA. TCRdb, not the authors, supplied the V and J calls. The sample profile shows roughly 200,000 distinct CDR3 sequences; 70% to 75% of them were found once. The top ten clones comprise roughly a quarter of the sample.

Broad study findings and their caveats: Only approximately 14 patients were included in the cohort, and the need for larger samples and more detailed clinical data was noted by the authors. Peripheral blood was not sequenced, so blood TCRbeta repertoires were not examined in the lung cancer patients of the study. TCR diversity (inverse Simpson) was significantly higher in tumor than in normal lung tissue (around 450 vs 150, P = 0.0075, Mann-Whitney U test). The methods do not name the sequencing platform or mention unique molecular identifiers. TCR diversity was significantly higher in younger patients, and higher tumor TCR diversity was associated with shorter overall and disease-free survival. The top 100 clones accounted for a significantly larger cumulative portion of the repertoire in normal lung than in tumor tissue.

The TCR originated in a man between 60 and 70 years old with non-small cell lung cancer. Sequencing was done on a sample of lung tumor tissue.

The DNA sequence is given as TGCAGCGTGTCGGGACCTTCCAACAATGAGCAGTTCTTC. This is translated as CSVSGPSNNEQFF. This chain is built from TRBV29-1 and TRBJ2-1, with the D assignment possibly TRBD1 or TRBD2, given 5 matching bases for each. Counted from cysteine to phenylalanine, this CDR3 has 13 amino acids. Only CDR3 DNA remains: 39 bases, in frame from the first base. Reading the germline V gene gives CDR1 SQVTM and CDR2 ANQGSEA. The junction shows trimming of 6 bases on V and 5 bases on J, plus 14 bases between the germline ends.